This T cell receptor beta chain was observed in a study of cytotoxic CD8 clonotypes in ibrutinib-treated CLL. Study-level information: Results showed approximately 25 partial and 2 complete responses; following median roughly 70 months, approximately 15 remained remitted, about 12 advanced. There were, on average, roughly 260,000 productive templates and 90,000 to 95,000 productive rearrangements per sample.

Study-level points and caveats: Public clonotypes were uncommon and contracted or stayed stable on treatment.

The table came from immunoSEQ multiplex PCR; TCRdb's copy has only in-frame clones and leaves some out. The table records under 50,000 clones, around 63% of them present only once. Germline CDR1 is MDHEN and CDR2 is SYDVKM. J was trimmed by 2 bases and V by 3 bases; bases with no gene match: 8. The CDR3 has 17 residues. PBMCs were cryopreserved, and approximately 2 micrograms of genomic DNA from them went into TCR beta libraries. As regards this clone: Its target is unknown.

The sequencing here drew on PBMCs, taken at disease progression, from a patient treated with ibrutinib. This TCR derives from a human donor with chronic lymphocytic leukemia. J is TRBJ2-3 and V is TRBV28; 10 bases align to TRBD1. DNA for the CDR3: TGTGCCAGCAGTTTGACAGGGGGCATTCTGTCCACAGATACGCAGTATTTT. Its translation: CASSLTGGILSTDTQYF.